These 28 T cell receptor beta chains were sequenced from one sample in a study of OX40 agonist ivuxolimab in advanced cancers. Method: immunoSEQ multiplex PCR; TCRdb's copy keeps in-frame clones and lacks some. The profile shows roughly 34,000 clones, around 80% of them singletons. The input for sequencing was CD4+ or CD8+ T cells sorted from blood, taken in a trial of the OX40 agonist ivuxolimab. The receptors originated from an adult with an advanced solid tumor such as melanoma, head and neck, liver or kidney cancer.

This clone was seen a handful of times. The DNA of the CDR3 is TGTGCCTACGGGAGGAACACTGAAGCTTTCTTT. This translates into CAYGRNTEAFF. The J gene is TRBJ1-1, the V gene TRBV30; D remains unclear. Germline values: CDR1 GTSNPN, CDR2 SVGIG (reference sequence). The CDR3 is 11 amino acids. V lost 7 bases, J lost 1 base, and 7 bases lay in between.

As for this clone: This CDR3 fails to terminate in the conserved phenylalanine or tryptophan, so it likely reflects a read error. V gene TRBV6-1 combines with J gene TRBJ1-2; a possible D gene is TRBD1 (6 bases). V lost 2 bases and J 8 bases, leaving 12 bases between the germline ends. The V gene's germline CDR1 is MNHNS and CDR2 SASEGT. The CDR3 is made up of 13 amino acids. The CDR3 sequence is CASSESWQGGYTL. The CDR3 DNA reads TGTGCCAGCAGTGAATCTTGGCAGGGGGGCTACACCCTC.

This chain links TRBV28 with TRBJ1-3; D remains ambiguous. The germline V and J ends were trimmed by 5 bases and 2 bases, with 7 bases remaining between them. The CDR3 runs to 13 residues. CDR1 MDHEN and CDR2 SYDVKM come from the germline V gene. The CDR3 DNA reads TGTGCCAGCAGTCGCTCAACTGGAAACACCATATATTTT. Its protein is CASSRSTGNTIYF.

The J gene is TRBJ2-7, the V gene TRBV6-1; TRBD1 matches at 7 bases. The CDR3 is 13 amino acids. The trim removed 6 bases at V and 2 bases at J, leaving 4 bases unmatched. Germline CDR1 reads MNHNS; CDR2 reads SASEGT. Written as DNA, the CDR3 is TGTGCCAGCAGGACAGGGTCTCCCTACGAGCAGTACTTC. Its translation is CASRTGSPYEQYF.

This chain joins TRBV6-1 and TRBJ2-3, with D unclear. This CDR3 is 14 amino acids long. Germline CDR1 is MNHNS and CDR2 is SASEGT. Trimming stripped 2 bases from V and 6 bases from J, with 12 bases between. Written as DNA, the CDR3 is TGTGCCAGCAGTGAACAGTCTAGTAAGGATACGCAGTATTTT. It encodes CASSEQSSKDTQYF.

The chain has TRBV5-1 and TRBJ2-2; D remains unclear. This CDR3 has 15 residues. CDR1 and CDR2 from the germline V gene are SGHRS and YFSETQ. Trimming took 3 bases from V and 1 from J, leaving 10 bases between them. The CDR3 spells CASSSLNKNTGELFF. The CDR3 DNA reads as TGCGCCAGCAGCTCACTCAACAAGAACACCGGGGAGCTGTTTTTT.

This chain connects TRBV9 to TRBJ2-3, with 8 bases matching TRBD2. Trimming cost V 0 bases and J 0 bases; bases outside gene matches: 6. This CDR3 spans 17 amino acids. Germline CDR1 reads SGDLS; CDR2 reads YYNGEE. CDR3 residues: CASSVGPSGPSTDTQYF. CDR3 sequence (DNA): TGTGCCAGCAGCGTAGGCCCTAGCGGGCCCAGCACAGATACGCAGTATTTT. The whole variable domain, remainder taken from reference TRBV9 and TRBJ2-3, is DSGVTQTPKHLITATGQRVTLRCSPRSGDLSVYWYQQSLDQGLQFLIQYYNGEERAKGNILERFSAQQFPDLHSELNLSSLELGDSALYFCASSVGPSGPSTDTQYFGPGTRLTVL.

The count of this clone is one. The chain combines TRBV12-5 with TRBJ2-7; D is unclear. V was trimmed by 0 bases and J by 0 bases, leaving 6 bases between them. The CDR3 covers 14 residues. Germline CDR1 is LGHNT and CDR2 is FRNRAP. The DNA of the CDR3 is TGTGCTAGTGGTTTGGTACCCCCCTCCTACGAGCAGTACTTC. This gives the protein CASGLVPPSYEQYF.

The rearrangement links TRBV6-4 to TRBJ1-1; unclear D gene. V lost 4 bases and J lost 1, with 7 bases in between. Germline CDR1 is MRHNA and CDR2 is SNTAGT. This CDR3 has 13 amino acids. The CDR3 here is CASSVTGNTEAFF. The CDR3 DNA reads as TGTGCCAGCAGTGTCACCGGGAACACTGAAGCTTTCTTT.

The chain uses TRBV2 and TRBJ2-5; D call uncertain. Trimming took 8 bases from V and 2 from J, leaving 12 bases between them. Germline CDR1 reads SNHLY; CDR2 reads FYNNEI. This CDR3 comprises 13 residues. The CDR3 nucleotides are TGTGCCAGCGTGCGGTCTTTTCAAGAGACCCAGTACTTC. Translated: CASVRSFQETQYF.

V gene TRBV19 combines with J gene TRBJ1-5; D ambiguous. Looked up from germline, CDR1 is LNHDA and CDR2 is SQIVND (reference sequence). The germline V and J ends were trimmed by 2 bases and 7 bases, with 6 bases remaining between them. The CDR3 has 12 residues. CDR3 sequence reads: CASSITTQPQHF. CDR3 nucleotides: TGTGCCAGTAGTATAACGACCCAGCCCCAGCATTTT.

The sample holds one count of this clone. J is TRBJ1-1 and V is TRBV7-9; the D gene is possibly TRBD1 (5 bases). The V end was cut by 8 bases, the J end by 1 base, with 11 bases between. The CDR3 extends over 13 amino acids. Germline CDR1 and CDR2: SEHNR and FQNEAQ (reference sequence). The CDR3 sequence is CASAGGGNTEAFF. As DNA, the CDR3 is TGTGCCAGCGCTGGGGGAGGGAACACTGAAGCTTTCTTT.

This sequence joins TRBV5-5 and TRBJ2-5, with a possible D match to TRBD1 (6 bases). Germline V gives CDR1 SGHKS, CDR2 YYEKEE (reference sequence). This CDR3 is built from 14 residues. Trimming stripped 1 base from V and 9 bases from J, with 16 bases between. Here the CDR3 DNA reads TGTGCCAGCAGCTTGAGGACAGAAGTGGAGGCCCAGTACTTC. As protein: CASSLRTEVEAQYF.

The genes are TRBV7-2 and TRBJ1-5; D not resolved. CDR1 is SGHTA, CDR2 FQGNSA, per germline. The CDR3 consists of 13 residues. Trimming took off 4 bases at V and 4 bases at J, with 8 bases between the two ends. CDR3 in amino acids: CASSSDKNQPQHF. The CDR3 region has the DNA TGTGCCAGCAGCTCCGATAAAAATCAGCCCCAGCATTTT.

The V gene is TRBV19, the J gene TRBJ2-5; weak D call: TRBD1 (6 bases). The CDR3 consists of 12 residues. Trimming shortened V by 4 bases and J by 11 bases, and 14 bases separated the two germline ends. Germline lookup yields CDR1 LNHDA and CDR2 SQIVND (reference sequence). CDR3 nucleotide sequence: TGTGCCAGTAGTACAGGACAGAGGACTCAGTACTTC. Its translation: CASSTGQRTQYF.

The chain recombines TRBV2 with TRBJ1-2, with a tentative D call TRBD1 (5 bases). Trimming took 9 bases from V and 3 from J, leaving 8 bases between them. Germline V CDR1 and CDR2: SNHLY, FYNNEI. CDR3 length: 11 residues. The CDR3 loop is CARGTDYGYTF. DNA for the CDR3: TGTGCCAGAGGGACGGACTATGGCTACACCTTC.

This clone was seen a few times. V gene TRBV5-6 combines with J gene TRBJ1-2; TRBD1 agrees at 7 bases. V was clipped by 0 bases and J by 2 bases; unmatched bases: 1. Germline CDR1 and CDR2: SGHDT and YYEEEE. The length of the CDR3 is 14 residues. The CDR3 reads CASSLEGQNYGYTF. As DNA, the CDR3 is TGTGCCAGCAGCTTGGAGGGACAGAACTATGGCTACACCTTC.

The CDR3, as DNA: TGCAGCGTTGAGGAAGGCTGGAATGAGCAGTTCTTC. Amino acid sequence: CSVEEGWNEQFF. This rearrangement joins TRBV29-1 to TRBJ2-1, with D unresolved. Trimming removed 3 bases from V and 7 bases from J, with 10 bases in between. Germline V CDR1 and CDR2: SQVTM, ANQGSEA. The CDR3 totals 12 residues.

This clone was found a few times. The chain uses TRBV6-1 and TRBJ1-6, with D possibly being TRBD1 (5 bases). Germline CDR1 is MNHNS and CDR2 is SASEGT. V was clipped by 5 bases and J by 8 bases, with 13 bases between them. The CDR3 loop spans 14 amino acids. CDR3 amino acids: CASSPGPYYSPLHF. The CDR3, as DNA: TGTGCCAGCAGTCCGGGACCGTATTATTCACCCCTCCACTTT.

The gene calls are TRBV6-1 and TRBJ2-7, with a possible D match to TRBD1 (5 bases). This CDR3 spans 13 amino acids. Trimming removed 7 bases from V and 5 bases from J, with 15 bases in between. Looked up from germline, CDR1 is MNHNS and CDR2 is SASEGT. The CDR3 DNA reads as TGTGCCAGCACTACTAACAGGCTCCACGAGCAGTACTTC. Protein sequence: CASTTNRLHEQYF.

The CDR3 reads CASSFGTSGYTF. CDR3 DNA: TGCGCCAGCAGCTTCGGGACGTCTGGCTACACCTTC. The J gene is TRBJ1-2, the V gene TRBV5-1; possible D gene TRBD1, 5 bases. CDR1 and CDR2 (germline): SGHRS, YFSETQ. V lost 2 bases and J lost 7, with 9 bases in between. The CDR3 runs to 12 residues.

This clone was detected only once. The chain employs TRBV5-4 and TRBJ2-5, with 7 bases lining up with TRBD1. Trimming cost V 4 bases and J 4 bases; bases outside gene matches: 10. The CDR3 covers 15 residues. Germline CDR1 and CDR2: SGHNT and YYREEE (reference sequence). The CDR3, as DNA: TGTGCCAGCAGCGCCGACAGGGCCATTAGAGAGACCCAGTACTTC. Translating gives CASSADRAIRETQYF.

The chain is built from TRBV11-2 and TRBJ2-5; 11 bases line up with TRBD1. The CDR3 spans 15 residues. Trimming cost V 3 bases and J 5 bases; bases outside gene matches: 5. Germline CDR1 and CDR2: SGHAT and FQNNGV. CDR3 region: CASSFQGQGVETQYF. The CDR3 nucleotides read TGTGCCAGCAGCTTCCAGGGACAGGGGGTGGAGACCCAGTACTTC.

This clone was recorded a few times. The chain uses TRBV7-2 and TRBJ2-1; D unclear. The CDR3 consists of 13 residues. Trimming removed 4 bases from V and 6 bases from J, with 10 bases in between. Germline assignment: CDR1 SGHTA and CDR2 FQGNSA. CDR3 loop: CASSWPKGNEQFF. CDR3 nucleotides: TGTGCCAGCAGCTGGCCCAAGGGCAATGAGCAGTTCTTC.

The genes are TRBV6-5 and TRBJ2-1, with TRBD2 matching 13 bases. Looked up from germline, CDR1 is MNHEY and CDR2 is SVGAGI. V lost 8 bases, J lost 4 bases, and 2 bases stayed unmatched. The CDR3 loop spans 14 amino acids. CDR3 amino acids: CASRGLAGYNEQFF. In DNA form, the CDR3 reads TGTGCCAGCCGGGGACTAGCGGGGTACAATGAGCAGTTCTTC.

V usage is TRBV6-1 and J usage is TRBJ2-1, with a tentative D call TRBD1 (8 bases). V lost 4 bases, J lost 4 bases, and 14 bases lay in between. The CDR3 is made up of 15 amino acids. Germline V gene data show CDR1 as MNHNS and CDR2 as SASEGT. CDR3 residues: CASSVSQGGYNEQFF. In DNA form, the CDR3 reads TGTGCCAGCAGTGTTTCACAGGGGGGGTACAATGAGCAGTTCTTC.

V and J are TRBV6-5 and TRBJ2-7; TRBD1 might be the D (6 bases). The CDR3 has 14 amino acids. The germline V gene has CDR1 MNHEY and CDR2 SVGAGI. V shed 3 bases and J shed 0 bases, with 9 bases lying between them. CDR3 bases: TGTGCCAGCAGTTATACAGGGTTCTCCTACGAGCAGTACTTC. Translated: CASSYTGFSYEQYF.

The sample holds a few counts of this clone. The chain couples TRBV7-2 to TRBJ2-3, with D perhaps matching TRBD2 (6 bases). Trimming removed 4 bases from V and 2 bases from J, with 19 bases in between. The CDR3 contains 17 residues. Looked up from germline, CDR1 is SGHTA and CDR2 is FQGNSA. CDR3 loop: CASSSSGTGGVTDTQYF. In DNA form, the CDR3 reads TGTGCCAGCAGCTCATCGGGGACTGGCGGGGTCACAGATACGCAGTATTTT.